Given below is one T cell receptor beta chain in context. Here immunoSEQ multiplex PCR was the method, and the copy in TCRdb shows in-frame clones only, minus some. The profile shows about 130,000 clones, about 95% of them singletons. The data stem from a study of control samples from healthy donors and cancer patients. Sequences were obtained from blood. The TCR originated in a man in his thirties or forties in good health.

The CDR3 region is CASRGFLQETQYF. As DNA, the CDR3 is TGTGCCAGCAGAGGGTTTCTGCAAGAGACCCAGTACTTC. This chain uses TRBV7-8 with TRBJ2-5, with unresolved D. There are 13 residues in the CDR3. Trimming shortened V by 6 bases and J by 2 bases, and 10 bases separated the two germline ends. Germline V gene data show CDR1 as SGHVS and CDR2 as FQNEAQ.